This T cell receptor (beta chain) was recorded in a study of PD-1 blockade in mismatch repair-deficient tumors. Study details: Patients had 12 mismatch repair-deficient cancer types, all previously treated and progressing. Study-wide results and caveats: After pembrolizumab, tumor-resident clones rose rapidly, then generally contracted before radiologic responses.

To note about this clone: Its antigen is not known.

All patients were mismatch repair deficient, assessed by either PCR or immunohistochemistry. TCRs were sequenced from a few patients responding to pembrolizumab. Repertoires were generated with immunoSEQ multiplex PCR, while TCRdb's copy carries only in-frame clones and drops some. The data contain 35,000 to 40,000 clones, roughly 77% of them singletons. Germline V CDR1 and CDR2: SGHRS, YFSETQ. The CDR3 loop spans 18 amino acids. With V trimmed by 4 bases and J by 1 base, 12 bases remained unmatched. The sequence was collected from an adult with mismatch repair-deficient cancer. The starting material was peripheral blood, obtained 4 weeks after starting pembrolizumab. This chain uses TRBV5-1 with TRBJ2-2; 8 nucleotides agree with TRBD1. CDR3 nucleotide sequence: TGCGCCAGCAGCCCGTTGCGTAGGACAGGGAGGAACACCGGGGAGCTGTTTTTT. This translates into CASSPLRRTGRNTGELFF.